Each of the 24 T cell receptor beta chains below was sequenced from the same sample in a study of identical twins. TCRdb independently ran MiXCR on the 5' RACE reads; one entry per CDR3 protein. Of some 590,000 distinct CDR3 sequences listed, over 8.5% are singletons. The same data also went into a second study, on yellow fever vaccine responses in identical twins.

The sample consisted of PBMCs. These receptors were collected from a woman aged 18 to 35 in good health.

This clonotype was observed many times. V and J are TRBV29-1 and TRBJ2-5; tentatively, D is TRBD2 (5 bases). The germline CDR1 and CDR2 sequences are SQVTM and ANQGSEA. The CDR3 contains 12 residues. V dropped 8 bases and J dropped 2 bases, with 12 bases sitting between them. The CDR3 loop reads CSFGREQETQYF. The CDR3 DNA sequence: TGCAGCTTTGGACGGGAACAAGAGACCCAGTACTTC.

V usage is TRBV7-9 and J usage is TRBJ2-1; the D gene could be TRBD1 or TRBD2 (5 bases each). The CDR3 totals 17 residues. Germline V gene sequence: CDR1 SEHNR, CDR2 FQNEAQ (reference sequence). Trimming cost V 4 bases and J 0 bases, with 16 bases left between them. The CDR3 DNA sequence: TGTGCCAGCAGCTCCAAGATGGGGGAAGCCTCCTACAATGAGCAGTTCTTC. Its protein is CASSSKMGEASYNEQFF.

This clonotype was counted many times. The V gene is TRBV29-1, the J gene TRBJ2-5; a possible D gene is TRBD1 (7 bases). Germline lookup yields CDR1 SQVTM and CDR2 ANQGSEA. Trimming took off 3 bases at V and 4 bases at J, with 18 bases between the two ends. The CDR3 spans 15 residues. The CDR3 DNA follows: TGCAGCGTTGATTCCCAGGGGGGCCGACGAGAGACCCAGTACTTC. Its protein product is CSVDSQGGRRETQYF. Supplemented by reference TRBV29-1 and TRBJ2-5, the full variable domain reads SAVISQKPSRDICQRGTSLTIQCQVDSQVTMMFWYRQQPGQSLTLIATANQGSEATYESGFVIDKFPISRPNLTFSTLTVSNMSPEDSSIYLCSVDSQGGRRETQYFGPGTRLLVL.

This clonotype was seen more than once but under ten times. The V call is TRBV20-1, the J call TRBJ2-3; 8 bases are shared with TRBD1. Germline V gives CDR1 DFQATT, CDR2 SNEGSKA (reference sequence). The junction had 5 bases not matched to a gene; V was cut back by 4 bases and J by 2 bases. The CDR3 sequence is 14 residues long. CDR3 protein: CSAKGQAITDTQYF. As DNA, the CDR3 is TGCAGTGCTAAGGGACAGGCGATCACAGATACGCAGTATTTT.

The CDR3 is CASSHASAKGSYEQYF. CDR3 DNA sequence: TGTGCCAGTAGTCATGCCTCAGCAAAGGGGTCCTACGAGCAGTACTTC. The V and J genes are TRBV19 and TRBJ2-7; a possible D gene is TRBD1 (5 bases). CDR3 size: 16 residues. Germline V gives CDR1 LNHDA, CDR2 SQIVND (reference sequence). The V and J ends lost 5 bases and 1 base respectively, with 18 bases between them.

This clonotype was observed at least ten times. V gene TRBV29-1 combines with J gene TRBJ2-3, with 8 bases aligning to TRBD2. This CDR3 has 12 amino acids. The ends lost 6 bases at V and 1 base at J; junction bases unmatched: 0. Germline CDR1 reads SQVTM; CDR2 reads ANQGSEA. The CDR3 DNA sequence: TGCAGCGTGACTAGCGGCACAGATACGCAGTATTTT. Its protein is CSVTSGTDTQYF.

This clonotype has ten or more counts. The chain uses TRBV5-6 and TRBJ1-3; no definite D call. This CDR3 comprises 12 residues. Per the germline V gene, CDR1 is SGHDT and CDR2 is YYEEEE. The V gene lost 0 bases and the J gene lost 13 bases, with 11 bases spanning the gap. The CDR3 sequence is CASSLDRNLIYF. CDR3 in DNA: TGTGCCAGCAGCTTGGACAGAAACTTAATATATTTT.

The V and J genes are TRBV10-3 and TRBJ2-5, with 8 bases that match TRBD1. The J segment lost 4 bases and the V segment lost 2 bases, leaving 9 bases of the junction unmatched. Looked up from germline, CDR1 is ENHRY and CDR2 is SYGVKD. The CDR3 has 16 amino acids. CDR3 loop: CAISEERTGKRETQYF. DNA of the CDR3: TGTGCCATCAGTGAGGAGAGGACAGGGAAAAGAGAGACCCAGTACTTC.

This clonotype was seen a few times. The V and J genes are TRBV20-1 and TRBJ2-5; D may match TRBD1 or TRBD2 (5 bases each). The CDR3 is 13 residues long. The germline V gene has CDR1 DFQATT and CDR2 SNEGSKA (reference sequence). Trimming pared 3 bases from V and 0 bases from J, leaving 8 bases between. CDR3: CSARPGHQETQYF. DNA for the CDR3: TGCAGTGCTAGGCCGGGACACCAAGAGACCCAGTACTTC.

This clonotype has only a few counts. The gene calls are TRBV6-1 and TRBJ2-7; no clear D. With 6 bases removed from V and 5 bases from J, the gap between germline ends came to 17 bases. The germline V gene has CDR1 MNHNS and CDR2 SASEGT. This CDR3 spans 14 amino acids. The CDR3 region has the DNA TGTGCCAGCAGCCGGTATCCAGCCGGCCACGAGCAGTACTTC. Translated, it gives CASSRYPAGHEQYF.

The genes are TRBV5-6 and TRBJ2-3; TRBD2 agrees at 10 bases. Germline lookup yields CDR1 SGHDT and CDR2 YYEEEE. The CDR3 contains 16 residues. Unmatched junction bases numbered 11, after V lost 1 base and J lost 9 bases. CDR3 region: CASSLRLAGPIWTQYF. CDR3 bases: TGTGCCAGCAGCTTGAGACTAGCGGGCCCCATCTGGACGCAGTATTTT.

The J gene is TRBJ2-5, the V gene TRBV27, with D perhaps assigned TRBD1 or TRBD2 (7 bases each). The CDR3 is 15 residues long. The V gene's germline CDR1 is MNHEY and CDR2 SMNVEV (reference sequence). V was shortened by 2 bases and J by 5 bases, with 15 bases between the two germline ends. CDR3 sequence reads: CASSLSRGGSETQYF. The DNA of the CDR3 is TGTGCCAGCAGTTTAAGCAGGGGGGGATCCGAGACCCAGTACTTC.

The gene calls are TRBV5-1 and TRBJ2-2; D gene uncertain. Germline V CDR1 and CDR2: SGHRS, YFSETQ. CDR3 length equals 14 residues. The V and J ends lost 4 bases and 1 base respectively, with 8 bases between them. Here the CDR3 DNA reads TGCGCCAGCAGCGCAAACCTGAACACCGGGGAGCTGTTTTTT. It yields the protein CASSANLNTGELFF.

The V call is TRBV7-6, the J call TRBJ1-3; D is ambiguous. V lost 3 bases and J 4 bases, leaving 10 bases between the germline ends. Germline V gene data show CDR1 as SGHVS and CDR2 as FNYEAQ. The CDR3 extends over 14 amino acids. The CDR3 coding sequence is TGTGCCAGCAGCTTTTCCGGGCCAGGAAACACCATATATTTT. This gives the protein CASSFSGPGNTIYF.

The rearrangement joins TRBV5-1 to TRBJ2-7, with D maybe TRBD1 (6 bases). V shed 0 bases and J shed 5 bases, with 15 bases lying between them. The CDR3 runs 15 residues. Looked up from germline, CDR1 is SGHRS and CDR2 is YFSETQ. This CDR3 is CASSLVGGVSNEQYF. The CDR3 DNA reads as TGCGCCAGCAGCTTGGTTGGGGGCGTTTCCAACGAGCAGTACTTC.

As regards this clonotype: This may arise from a read error, as a much more abundant clone is one base away. This rearrangement joins TRBV20-1 to TRBJ2-7; tentative D call: TRBD2 (6 bases). V was cut by 5 bases and J by 6 bases, with 14 bases left in between. From germline, CDR1 is DFQATT and CDR2 SNEGSKA (reference sequence). CDR3 length: 12 residues. CDR3 region: CSAPGEEIEQYF. As DNA, the CDR3 is TGCAGTGCTCCCGGGGAGGAAATCGAGCAGTACTTC.

This clonotype came up a few times. The V gene is TRBV10-3, the J gene TRBJ2-1; no firm D call. The CDR3 is made up of 15 amino acids. Trimming left V 6 bases short and J 0 bases short, with 12 bases between. Germline V CDR1 and CDR2: ENHRY, SYGVKD. CDR3 sequence (DNA): TGTGCCATCAGAACCCTTCAGAGCTCCTACAATGAGCAGTTCTTC. Protein product: CAIRTLQSSYNEQFF.

In this sample, this clonotype turned up a few times. The rearrangement joins TRBV6-2 or TRBV6-3 to TRBJ2-7; tentative D call: TRBD2 (5 bases). CDR3 size: 14 residues. Per germline, CDR1 MNHEY and CDR2 SVGEGT. Deletions cut 6 bases from V and 1 base from J, with 13 bases between. The CDR3 loop is CASRTLPGSYEQYF. CDR3 DNA: TGTGCCAGCAGAACCCTACCGGGGTCCTACGAGCAGTACTTC.

CDR3 sequence reads: CATNRDRVNTGELFF. CDR3 nucleotide sequence: TGTGCCACCAATCGGGACAGAGTAAACACCGGGGAGCTGTTTTTT. The V call is TRBV12-3 or TRBV12-4, the J call TRBJ2-2; TRBD1 matches 7 bases. V was pared by 10 bases and J by 2 bases, with 10 bases of the junction left unmatched. The CDR3 spans 15 residues.

This clonotype was observed a few times. CDR3 coding DNA: TGCAGTGCACCTGGGACCCCCAGCACAGATACGCAGTATTTT. Its protein product is CSAPGTPSTDTQYF. The chain is built from TRBV20-1 and TRBJ2-3; D is perhaps TRBD1 or TRBD2 (5 bases each). CDR1 and CDR2 (germline): DFQATT, SNEGSKA (reference sequence). Deletions cut 6 bases from V and 0 bases from J, with 13 bases between. The CDR3 consists of 14 residues.

This clonotype was recorded at least ten times. V and J are TRBV21-1 and TRBJ2-3; the table gives TRBD1 as D, unverified against the DNA. TRBV21-1 is assigned pseudogene status. CDR3 size: 17 residues. The CDR3 region is CASSSDQIGGDTDTQYF. For the CDR3, the DNA is TGTGCCAGCAGCTCAGATCAAATCGGGGGAGACACAGATACGCAGTATTTT.

This clonotype was detected a few times. The chain is built from TRBV2 and TRBJ2-7; either TRBD1 or TRBD2 may fit D (5 bases each). The CDR3 is 13 residues long. Germline lookup yields CDR1 SNHLY and CDR2 FYNNEI. Trimming left V 4 bases short and J 7 bases short, with 14 bases between. The CDR3 loop is CASSARWGYEQYF. CDR3 in DNA: TGTGCCAGCAGTGCCCGGTGGGGGTATGAGCAGTACTTC.

This clonotype has only a few counts. The chain recombines TRBV20-1 with TRBJ2-7, with a tentative D call TRBD1 (7 bases). CDR3 length equals 14 residues. V was pared by 1 base and J by 2 bases, with 12 bases between. In germline, CDR1 is DFQATT, CDR2 SNEGSKA (reference sequence). The CDR3 coding sequence is TGCAGTGCTAGAGGGGGGGACAGAGCCTACGAGCAGTACTTC. This translates into CSARGGDRAYEQYF.

This clonotype was counted many times. V usage is TRBV5-1 and J usage is TRBJ2-1, with D tentatively TRBD2 (6 bases). Germline V gives CDR1 SGHRS, CDR2 YFSETQ. The germline V and J ends were trimmed by 0 bases and 0 bases, with 13 bases remaining between them. This CDR3 is built from 17 residues. The CDR3 DNA follows: TGCGCCAGCAGCTTGGTCGGCGGGGCGAGCTCCTACAATGAGCAGTTCTTC. It specifies CASSLVGGASSYNEQFF.